The 5 T cell receptor beta chains in this list originate from one sample, sequenced in a study of cytomegalovirus exposure and HLA in healthy donors. The PCR ran on 60 Vbeta and 13 Jbeta primers. Profiling relied on immunoSEQ multiplex PCR, and the TCRdb table lists in-frame clones only, not all of them. The sample shows more than 50,000 clones, approximately 75% of them seen only once. Specimen: PBMCs. The receptors shown here come from a man aged 45-65 years in good health and CMV-seropositive.

CDR3 bases: TGTGCCAGCAGCGTACTGACAGGGGGGGACACCGGGGAGCTGTTTTTT. It translates to CASSVLTGGDTGELFF. V gene TRBV9 combines with J gene TRBJ2-2; 9 nucleotides agree with TRBD1. The CDR3 is 16 residues long. V gave up 1 base and J gave up 3 bases; unmatched junction bases: 4. Germline loops: CDR1 SGDLS, CDR2 YYNGEE.

V usage is TRBV29-1 and J usage is TRBJ1-5; 8 positions match TRBD1. J gave up 3 bases and V 6 bases, and 7 bases lay outside the gene matches. The CDR3 loop spans 14 amino acids. Per germline, CDR1 SQVTM and CDR2 ANQGSEA. CDR3 amino acids: CSVGVTGDNQPQHF. CDR3 nucleotide sequence: TGCAGCGTGGGTGTGACAGGGGACAATCAGCCCCAGCATTTT.

Comments on this clone: The germline gene is not matched at one end of the junction; a read error may be the cause. The chain couples TRBV7-2 to TRBJ1-1; D unresolved. Germline CDR1 and CDR2: SGHTA and FQGNSA. There are 14 residues in the CDR3. Here the CDR3 reads CASTLPQSNTEAFF. CDR3 nucleotides: TGTGCCAGCACCTTACCCCAATCGAACACTGAAGCTTTCTTT.

This clone was observed a handful of times. The chain recombines TRBV27 with TRBJ2-3; TRBD2 is a possible D gene (6 bases). Germline V gene sequence: CDR1 MNHEY, CDR2 SMNVEV (reference sequence). V lost 6 bases, J lost 2 bases, and 15 bases lay in between. The CDR3 has 15 amino acids. The CDR3 DNA is TGTGCCAGCAGGGGCGGGCGGGGCTTCACAGATACGCAGTATTTT. Its translation is CASRGGRGFTDTQYF.

V usage is TRBV30 and J usage is TRBJ1-2, with 7 bases that match TRBD1. Losses at the gene ends were 2 bases for V and 4 bases for J; bases not matched to a gene: 10. Germline V gene data show CDR1 as GTSNPN and CDR2 as SVGIG (reference sequence). The CDR3 extends over 15 amino acids. The CDR3 coding sequence is TGTGCCTGGAGTTCCACCGGGACAGAGTCCTATGGCTACACCTTC. It yields the protein CAWSSTGTESYGYTF.